This is a list of T cell receptor beta chains from one sample in a study of T cells in Graves' hyperthyroidism and ophthalmopathy. TCRdb analysed the multiplex PCR reads with MiXCR anew, one entry per CDR3 protein. The table shows a few hundred thousand distinct CDR3 sequences, with roughly 16% occurring only once. Sequenced sample: blood. These receptors originate from a woman aged 40 to 50 with Graves' ophthalmopathy. Each CDR3 is given with its conserved first and last residue. The D gene is left open where the match is weak. Size is stated for part of the rows, as once, few or many counts, or as a class when the clone is expanded.

clone size: many
J gene: TRBJ1-1
V gene: TRBV18
D gene: .
CDR3 protein: CASSRTRNTEAFF
CDR3 DNA: TGTGCCAGCTCAAGAACACGGAACACTGAAGCTTTCTTT

clone size: .
J gene: TRBJ2-6
V gene: TRBV7-9
D gene: .
CDR3 protein: CASSPSLASGVNVLTF
CDR3 DNA: TGTGCCAGCAGCCCCTCCCTAGCGTCTGGGGTCAACGTCCTGACTTTC

clone size: many
J gene: TRBJ1-2
V gene: TRBV30
D gene: .
CDR3 protein: CAWSSIGNYGYTF
CDR3 DNA: TGTGCCTGGAGTAGTATAGGGAACTATGGCTACACCTTC

clone size: few
J gene: TRBJ1-5
V gene: TRBV6-1
D gene: .
CDR3 protein: CASRDEDRSNQPQHF
CDR3 DNA: TGTGCCAGCAGGGACGAAGACAGAAGCAATCAGCCCCAGCATTTT

clone size: .
J gene: TRBJ1-5
V gene: TRBV2
D gene: TRBD1
CDR3 protein: CASSPQGVPLNQPQHF
CDR3 DNA: TGTGCCAGCAGTCCACAGGGGGTCCCCCTCAATCAGCCCCAGCATTTT

clone size: many
J gene: TRBJ1-3
V gene: TRBV5-1
D gene: .
CDR3 protein: CASSLVAGSSGNTIYF
CDR3 DNA: TGCGCCAGCAGCTTGGTAGCAGGGAGCTCTGGAAACACCATATATTTT

clone size: many
J gene: TRBJ2-1
V gene: TRBV7-9
D gene: TRBD1
CDR3 protein: CASSLDGQGSSYNEQFF
CDR3 DNA: TGTGCCAGCAGCTTAGATGGACAGGGTAGCTCCTACAATGAGCAGTTCTTC

clone size: .
J gene: TRBJ1-1
V gene: TRBV12-5
D gene: .
CDR3 protein: CASGSKGLNTEAFF
CDR3 DNA: TGTGCTAGTGGGTCAAAGGGACTTAACACTGAAGCTTTCTTT

clone size: .
J gene: TRBJ1-6
V gene: TRBV7-6
D gene: TRBD1
CDR3 protein: CASSLGQGANNSPLHF
CDR3 DNA: TGTGCCAGCAGCTTAGGACAGGGGGCGAATAATTCACCCCTCCACTTT

clone size: few
J gene: TRBJ2-1
V gene: TRBV27
D gene: TRBD2
CDR3 protein: CASSVAGEGGEQFF
CDR3 DNA: TGTGCCAGCAGTGTGGCGGGAGAGGGAGGTGAGCAGTTCTTC

clone size: .
J gene: TRBJ2-5
V gene: TRBV27
D gene: .
CDR3 protein: CASSRLGTQYF
CDR3 DNA: TGTGCCAGCAGCCGTCTCGGGACCCAGTACTTC

clone size: many
J gene: TRBJ2-3
V gene: TRBV20-1
D gene: TRBD2
CDR3 protein: CSANRLAASDTQYF
CDR3 DNA: TGCAGTGCTAACCGACTAGCGGCTTCAGATACGCAGTATTTT

clone size: many
J gene: TRBJ1-1
V gene: TRBV12-3/TRBV12-4
D gene: .
CDR3 protein: CASSSWEGSGTEAFF
CDR3 DNA: TGTGCCAGCAGTTCTTGGGAAGGGTCGGGGACTGAAGCTTTCTTT

clone size: .
J gene: TRBJ1-6
V gene: TRBV5-4
D gene: .
CDR3 protein: CASSLRGINSPLHF
CDR3 DNA: TGTGCCAGCAGCTTGCGGGGGATCAATTCACCCCTCCACTTT

clone size: .
J gene: TRBJ1-1
V gene: TRBV18
D gene: .
CDR3 protein: CASSPPNGYGNTEAFF
CDR3 DNA: TGTGCCAGCTCACCACCGAATGGGTATGGGAACACTGAAGCTTTCTTT

clone size: many
J gene: TRBJ2-7
V gene: TRBV2
D gene: .
CDR3 protein: CASSPLYEQYF
CDR3 DNA: TGTGCCAGCAGCCCCCTCTACGAGCAGTACTTC

clone size: few
J gene: TRBJ2-1
V gene: TRBV9
D gene: .
CDR3 protein: CASSLRGADNEQFF
CDR3 DNA: TGTGCCAGCAGCCTCCGGGGGGCCGACAATGAGCAGTTCTTC

clone size: .
J gene: TRBJ2-1
V gene: TRBV14
D gene: TRBD1
CDR3 protein: CASSQDRGTGGRNEQFF
CDR3 DNA: TGTGCCAGCAGCCAAGACCGGGGGACAGGGGGTAGGAATGAGCAGTTCTTC

clone size: .
J gene: TRBJ2-3
V gene: TRBV25-1
D gene: TRBD1
CDR3 protein: CASSGAGTGADTQYF
CDR3 DNA: TGTGCCAGCAGTGGAGCCGGGACAGGGGCAGATACGCAGTATTTT

clone size: .
J gene: TRBJ2-3
V gene: TRBV2
D gene: .
CDR3 protein: CASSVQGFTDTQYF
CDR3 DNA: TGTGCCAGCAGTGTTCAGGGGTTCACAGATACGCAGTATTTT

clone size: many
J gene: TRBJ2-2
V gene: TRBV7-8
D gene: .
CDR3 protein: CASSLSTRSTGELFF
CDR3 DNA: TGTGCCAGCAGCTTAAGCACTAGGTCCACCGGGGAGCTGTTTTTT

clone size: .
J gene: TRBJ2-3
V gene: TRBV7-2
D gene: TRBD1
CDR3 protein: CASSSYRGRTDTQYF
CDR3 DNA: TGTGCCAGCAGCTCCTACAGGGGGCGAACAGATACGCAGTATTTT

clone size: few
J gene: TRBJ2-1
V gene: TRBV6-1
D gene: .
CDR3 protein: CASSLQGSGQFF
CDR3 DNA: TGTGCCAGCAGCCTCCAAGGAAGTGGGCAGTTCTTC

clone size: many
J gene: TRBJ2-3
V gene: TRBV6-2/TRBV6-3
D gene: .
CDR3 protein: CASMVPGSTDTQYF
CDR3 DNA: TGTGCCAGCATGGTCCCCGGGAGCACAGATACGCAGTATTTT

clone size: many
J gene: TRBJ2-1
V gene: TRBV5-6
D gene: TRBD2
CDR3 protein: CASSYLTGTSGTNEQFF
CDR3 DNA: TGTGCCAGCAGCTACCTCACCGGGACTAGCGGGACCAATGAGCAGTTCTTC

clone size: .
J gene: TRBJ1-5
V gene: TRBV6-1
D gene: .
CDR3 protein: CASSEALGGNQPQHF
CDR3 DNA: TGTGCCAGCAGTGAAGCTTTGGGGGGCAATCAGCCCCAGCATTTT

clone size: many
J gene: TRBJ1-2
V gene: TRBV18
D gene: .
CDR3 protein: CASSPGQGRGGYTF
CDR3 DNA: TGTGCCAGCTCACCAGGGCAGGGAAGAGGTGGCTACACCTTC

clone size: .
J gene: TRBJ1-4
V gene: TRBV4-1
D gene: .
CDR3 protein: CASKRGPSATNEKLFF
CDR3 DNA: TGCGCCAGCAAAAGAGGCCCCAGTGCAACTAATGAAAAACTGTTTTTT

clone size: .
J gene: TRBJ1-5
V gene: TRBV4-1
D gene: .
CDR3 protein: CASSQGQGPSWPQHF
CDR3 DNA: TGCGCCAGCAGCCAGGGGCAGGGACCTTCCTGGCCCCAGCATTTT

clone size: few
J gene: TRBJ2-5
V gene: TRBV7-9
D gene: TRBD2
CDR3 protein: CASSSLTRGLAGQETQYF
CDR3 DNA: TGTGCCAGCAGCTCTCTTACCCGGGGCCTAGCGGGACAGGAGACCCAGTACTTC

clone size: many
J gene: TRBJ1-5
V gene: TRBV11-2
D gene: .
CDR3 protein: CASSPGGYSNQPQHF
CDR3 DNA: TGTGCCAGCAGCCCGGGGGGATATAGCAATCAGCCCCAGCATTTT

clone size: .
J gene: TRBJ1-5
V gene: TRBV28
D gene: .
CDR3 protein: CASRGTDSNQPQHF
CDR3 DNA: TGTGCCAGCAGAGGGACGGATAGCAATCAGCCCCAGCATTTT

clone size: many
J gene: TRBJ2-3
V gene: TRBV20-1
D gene: TRBD1
CDR3 protein: CSATTGTGVVVDTQYF
CDR3 DNA: TGCAGTGCTACGACCGGGACAGGGGTAGTTGTGGATACGCAGTATTTT

clone size: .
J gene: TRBJ2-7
V gene: TRBV3-1
D gene: TRBD2
CDR3 protein: CASRVAGSNEQYF
CDR3 DNA: TGTGCCAGCAGGGTAGCGGGATCCAACGAGCAGTACTTC

clone size: few
J gene: TRBJ1-5
V gene: TRBV12-3/TRBV12-4
D gene: .
CDR3 protein: CASKGINQPQHF
CDR3 DNA: TGTGCCAGCAAGGGTATTAATCAGCCCCAGCATTTT

clone size: .
J gene: TRBJ2-1
V gene: TRBV18
D gene: TRBD2
CDR3 protein: CASSVVLAGRHEQFF
CDR3 DNA: TGTGCCAGCTCGGTGGTACTAGCGGGCCGGCATGAGCAGTTCTTC

clone size: .
J gene: TRBJ1-5
V gene: TRBV6-4
D gene: .
CDR3 protein: CASKVGTTNQPQHF
CDR3 DNA: TGTGCCAGCAAAGTGGGGACAACTAATCAGCCCCAGCATTTT

clone size: .
J gene: TRBJ1-1
V gene: TRBV3-1
D gene: .
CDR3 protein: CASSQATSGTLTEAFF
CDR3 DNA: TGTGCCAGCAGCCAAGCCACCTCCGGAACGCTTACTGAAGCTTTCTTT

clone size: few
J gene: TRBJ2-3
V gene: TRBV6-1
D gene: .
CDR3 protein: CASHTGADTQYF
CDR3 DNA: TGTGCCAGCCACACGGGAGCAGATACGCAGTATTTT

clone size: .
J gene: TRBJ1-2
V gene: TRBV2
D gene: .
CDR3 protein: CASSEVRGIGGYTF
CDR3 DNA: TGTGCCAGCAGTGAGGTCAGGGGCATCGGTGGCTACACCTTC

clone size: many
J gene: TRBJ2-4
V gene: TRBV29-1
D gene: .
CDR3 protein: CSVLVRDLAKNIQYF
CDR3 DNA: TGCAGCGTTTTAGTGCGGGACCTAGCCAAAAACATTCAGTACTTC

clone size: few
J gene: TRBJ1-5
V gene: TRBV19
D gene: .
CDR3 protein: CASESGHSNQPQHF
CDR3 DNA: TGTGCCAGTGAGAGCGGCCATAGCAATCAGCCCCAGCATTTT

clone size: .
J gene: TRBJ2-1
V gene: TRBV20-1
D gene: TRBD2
CDR3 protein: CSAGGNSGGTMYNEQFF
CDR3 DNA: TGCAGTGCTGGAGGGAATAGCGGGGGTACGATGTACAATGAGCAGTTCTTC

clone size: many
J gene: TRBJ2-1
V gene: TRBV20-1
D gene: TRBD2
CDR3 protein: CSDLGRVDNEQFF
CDR3 DNA: TGCAGTGATTTAGGGAGGGTTGACAATGAGCAGTTCTTC

clone size: .
J gene: TRBJ2-7
V gene: TRBV28
D gene: .
CDR3 protein: CASRTGYYEQYF
CDR3 DNA: TGTGCCAGCAGAACAGGGTACTACGAGCAGTACTTC

clone size: .
J gene: TRBJ1-4
V gene: TRBV5-1
D gene: TRBD1
CDR3 protein: CASSLEQGAGEKLFF
CDR3 DNA: TGCGCCAGCAGCTTGGAGCAGGGGGCAGGTGAAAAACTGTTTTTT

clone size: few
J gene: TRBJ1-5
V gene: TRBV14
D gene: .
CDR3 protein: CASRNAGLNQPQHF
CDR3 DNA: TGTGCCAGCAGGAACGCGGGGCTGAATCAGCCCCAGCATTTT

clone size: .
J gene: TRBJ1-4
V gene: TRBV29-1
D gene: .
CDR3 protein: CSVTTDTNEKLFF
CDR3 DNA: TGCAGCGTTACGACAGATACTAATGAAAAACTGTTTTTT

clone size: few
J gene: TRBJ1-5
V gene: TRBV4-1
D gene: .
CDR3 protein: CASSQEGDGWVSNQPQHF
CDR3 DNA: TGCGCCAGCAGCCAAGAAGGGGACGGGTGGGTCAGCAATCAGCCCCAGCATTTT

clone size: many
J gene: TRBJ1-2
V gene: TRBV27
D gene: TRBD1
CDR3 protein: CASSSGQAYGYTF
CDR3 DNA: TGTGCCAGCAGTTCGGGACAGGCCTATGGCTACACCTTC

clone size: many
J gene: TRBJ1-1
V gene: TRBV20-1
D gene: .
CDR3 protein: CSAKGGTEAFF
CDR3 DNA: TGCAGTGCTAAGGGGGGCACTGAAGCTTTCTTT

clone size: many
J gene: TRBJ2-1
V gene: TRBV29-1
D gene: TRBD2
CDR3 protein: CSVGSGGAREQFF
CDR3 DNA: TGCAGCGTTGGCAGCGGGGGGGCTCGGGAGCAGTTCTTC

clone size: many
J gene: TRBJ1-5
V gene: TRBV28
D gene: TRBD1
CDR3 protein: CASSLPRGGEIVGNQPQHF
CDR3 DNA: TGTGCCAGCAGTCTCCCTAGAGGGGGCGAAATCGTGGGCAATCAGCCCCAGCATTTT

clone size: .
J gene: TRBJ1-6
V gene: TRBV13
D gene: TRBD1
CDR3 protein: CASSFRQGTDNSPLHF
CDR3 DNA: TGTGCCAGCAGCTTCAGACAGGGGACGGATAATTCACCCCTCCACTTT

clone size: many
J gene: TRBJ1-2
V gene: TRBV2
D gene: .
CDR3 protein: CASSERWSNGYTF
CDR3 DNA: TGTGCCAGCAGTGAAAGGTGGAGTAATGGCTACACCTTC

clone size: many
J gene: TRBJ1-3
V gene: TRBV11-2
D gene: .
CDR3 protein: CASSTQRNTIYF
CDR3 DNA: TGTGCCAGCAGCACACAGAGAAACACCATATATTTT

clone size: few
J gene: TRBJ2-1
V gene: TRBV6-4
D gene: TRBD2
CDR3 protein: CASSDEGLASYNEQFF
CDR3 DNA: TGTGCCAGCAGTGACGAAGGACTAGCATCCTACAATGAGCAGTTCTTC

clone size: few
J gene: TRBJ2-1
V gene: TRBV28
D gene: TRBD2
CDR3 protein: CASSLTTSGFYNEQFF
CDR3 DNA: TGTGCCAGCAGTTTAACGACTAGCGGGTTCTACAATGAGCAGTTCTTC

clone size: .
J gene: TRBJ2-7
V gene: TRBV19
D gene: .
CDR3 protein: CASSMASSYEQYF
CDR3 DNA: TGTGCCAGTAGTATGGCGAGCTCCTACGAGCAGTACTTC

clone size: few
J gene: TRBJ1-4
V gene: TRBV15
D gene: .
CDR3 protein: CATSRDGVGEKLFF
CDR3 DNA: TGTGCCACCAGCAGAGATGGGGTTGGCGAAAAACTGTTTTTT